The following is a TCR beta chain sequence with its context. Trimming left V 3 bases short and J 7 bases short, with 13 bases between. Germline CDR1 is MNHEY and CDR2 is SMNVEV (reference sequence). The CDR3 sequence is 15 residues long. Original methodology: Amplifying reference gene primers gave estimates of nucleated cell counts. Only in-frame clones appear in the TCRdb table, and some are missing; sequencing was by immunoSEQ multiplex PCR. That table is the source of V, J and clone size, and D and trimming were worked out from the DNA. The repertoire holds 13,000 to 15,000 clones, with 83% as singletons. This specimen belongs to a study of blood T cell repertoires in COVID-19. Study at large: Acute and convalescent COVID-19 samples came from the United States, Italy and Spain.

This sequence originates from a woman aged 60-75 years with acute or convalescent COVID-19. The chain carries TRBV27 and TRBJ1-6; D gene ambiguous. The material sequenced was peripheral blood. CDR3 protein: CASSFAVEANSPLHF. The CDR3 DNA reads TGTGCCAGCAGTTTTGCGGTGGAGGCCAATTCACCCCTCCACTTT.